This T cell receptor beta chain derives from a study of regulatory T cells in long-lasting Graves disease (dated by TCRdb to 2020 to 2023). About the investigation overall: Newly diagnosed Graves' disease patients had taken antithyroid drugs for less than 3 months. Peripheral blood TCR sequencing and RNA sequencing compared persistent Graves' disease patients with newly diagnosed Graves' disease patients. The study was registered as a clinical trial and conducted in China. A total of about 35 samples underwent TCR sequencing, from 13 patients with persistent Graves' disease and approximately 20 patients with newly diagnosed Graves' disease.

Broad study findings and their caveats: Persistent Graves' disease patients showed lower TCR Shannon entropy and fewer highly expanded clones than newly diagnosed patients, suggesting clonal expansion. As a limitation, the authors acknowledged that the small sample size may reduce accuracy. Persistent patients shared more public clonotypes among themselves (2,741) than newly diagnosed patients did (about 1,000). Sequencing and analysis were limited to the TCR beta chain. Only peripheral blood was studied, because thyroid tissue, the primary lesion, was inaccessible. Preferential use of TRBV28, TRBJ1-2 and TRBJ2-5 was observed in persistent disease, whereas TRBV20-1 and TRBJ2-1 were favored in newly diagnosed disease.

The time point label, read with the paper, signifies: newly diagnosed GD, antithyroid drugs for less than 3 months. For both TCR sequencing and RNA sequencing, RNA was extracted from PBMCs using TRIzol. The diagnosis of Graves' disease followed American Thyroid Association guidelines. Recruitment of patients was carried out at an endocrinology department in Xi'an, China. Each patient gave about 8.1 milliliters of peripheral blood, collected in an EDTA anticoagulant tube. Ficoll Paque Plus density gradient separation was used to isolate PBMCs, and no additional T cell sorting was done. RNA quality was checked with an Agilent 2100 Bioanalyzer and agarose gel, and concentration with a NanoDrop 2000. The CDR3 numbers 15 residues from cysteine through phenylalanine. The kept DNA is CDR3 alone, 45 bases in frame from the first base. V loses 1 base, J loses 4 bases, and the germline ends lie 11 bases apart. Sequences SNHLY (CDR1) and FYNNEI (CDR2) are obtained from the germline V gene.

Note on this clonotype: There is no known antigen for this receptor. Base qualities are not at hand, and no much larger clone is one base apart.

The library was obtained by multiplex PCR. Sequencing was carried out with an Illumina HiSeq 4000. To build TCR beta libraries, CDR3 regions were amplified by Arm-PCR using iRepertoire HTBI primers. Before sequencing, the PCR products went through gel purification. Per the authors' processing: A total of roughly 65 TRBV and 14 TRBJ segments were identified across samples and were used for gene usage analysis of CDR3 amino acid clonotypes. COPE and FqMerger were used to merge the filtered high-quality paired reads into contigs. BLAST was used to align contigs to IMGT TRBV, TRBD and TRBJ reference genes, and CDR3 was defined according to IMGT. Any clonotype with a frequency above 0.1% was classified as a highly expanded clone. Shannon entropy was used to measure repertoire diversity, and the Gini coefficient was used to measure V-J evenness. A clonotype found in more than one individual was treated as public. TCRdb handled the public reads itself, with Q25 trimming in fastp and clone calling in MiXCR, and kept productive beta chains. Identical CDR3 proteins give one entry, which carries the most common genes and DNA. The V and J calls come from TCRdb's annotation, not from the publication. In this sample the table shows approximately 350,000 distinct CDR3 sequences, over 9.5% of which occur a single time. Approximately 17% of the sample rests with the top ten.

In addition, the sample was reused for a study of T cells in Graves' hyperthyroidism and ophthalmopathy. The second study also describes: Graves' hyperthyroidism was defined as stable when no progression to ophthalmopathy occurred over 18 months of follow-up. The hyperthyroidism patients were between 18 and 65 years old and newly diagnosed, with a disease duration of less than 2 months. Patients with uncontrolled infections, other autoimmune diseases, pregnancy or lactation were excluded. Diagnoses were established on the basis of clinical symptoms, serum thyroxine and TRAb, thyroid ultrasound, and orbital computed tomography. A first-round RT-PCR of the TCR CDR3 used the HTBI primer set with the Qiagen OneStep RT-PCR kit. Blood samples also contained most of the expanded thyroid clonotypes (frequency above 0.001), which suggests that blood repertoires may reflect thyroid immune responses. Ophthalmopathy was separated from stable hyperthyroidism by a 13 V-J signature model, with 85% to 90% sensitivity and about 84% specificity obtained in cross-validation and 80%/75% obtained in testing. In validation, the model predicted progression to ophthalmopathy a median of around six months before onset, with about 67% sensitivity and almost 75% specificity. To identify distinguishing TCR V-J signatures, a discovery cohort of 100 patients was used, comprising 43 with Graves' ophthalmopathy and 57 with stable Graves' hyperthyroidism. Prospective prediction of ophthalmopathy was tested in an independent validation cohort of fewer than 20 hyperthyroidism patients and 17 patients who later progressed to ophthalmopathy. For training and testing, the 80 to 100 patients in the discovery cohort were randomly divided in a 7:3 ratio. In several Graves' hyperthyroidism patients, the study also compared T-cell repertoires from thyroid tissue with T-cell repertoires from blood. After blood sampling, hyperthyroidism patients were treated with methimazole at a starting dose of 30 mg daily, and ophthalmopathy patients were treated with high-dose intravenous methylprednisolone. Libraries were constructed in a second round of multiplex PCR, after which size selection and purification were carried out. The libraries were sequenced on an Illumina HiSeq2000 using paired-end 100 bp reads. SOAPnuke was used to process the raw data, with reads discarded if the reads contained adapters or uncalled bases, had a mean Phred below 15, or lacked an exact constant-primer or identifier match. High-quality paired reads were merged with COPE v1.2.5, and unique nucleotide sequences were defined as clonotypes. MiTCR v1.1 was used to align clonotypes to the IMGT TRBV, TRBD and TRBJ reference segments. The analysis was restricted to V-J combinations with a frequency above 0.0001, which together covered around 99% of the repertoires. The TCS score was defined as F50 (clonal expansion) divided by E x V (chaos), with BLOSUM62-based TCRdist calculated between CDR3 peptides within each V-J. Welch's t-statistics and random forest reduced around 520 V-J features to under 15, which were used in a naive Bayes classifier (R e1071). Sample size was not statistically predetermined, and investigators were not blinded to group allocation. The paper describes TCR Vbeta CDR3 sequencing of around 140 peripheral blood samples, made up of approximately 40 ophthalmopathy patients, some 80 hyperthyroidism patients and 17 progressor patients.

Sequences were derived from peripheral blood mononuclear cells (PBMCs), sampled at new diagnosis, from a patient treated with antithyroid drugs. The V and J segments used are TRBV2 and TRBJ1-5; a weak D assignment points to TRBD1 (6 bases agree). The TCR was taken from a young woman with Graves disease. Donor details come from another sample of the same person, matched by shared clones. The CDR3 region: CASSEVTGTNQPQHF. The base sequence is TGTGCCAGCAGTGAAGTCACAGGGACAAATCAGCCCCAGCATTTT.